Reported below is one T cell receptor beta chain. The data were obtained in a study of blood T cell repertoires in COVID-19. Clones were sequenced by immunoSEQ multiplex PCR, and TCRdb holds only the in-frame ones, with some missing. The data contain 130,000 or so clones, roughly four fifths of them singletons. This CDR3 contains 16 residues. The V gene's germline CDR1 is PRHDT and CDR2 FYEKMQ (reference sequence). V was cut by 0 bases and J by 5 bases, with 15 bases left in between. The sample consisted of peripheral blood. The sequence was obtained from a human donor in a cohort sampled during active COVID-19. The rearrangement links TRBV13 to TRBJ2-3, with a possible D match to TRBD2 (6 bases). The CDR3 nucleotides read TGTGCCAGCAGCTTAGGATCCCCAGGGCGGGAAGATACGCAGTATTTT. Translation: CASSLGSPGREDTQYF.